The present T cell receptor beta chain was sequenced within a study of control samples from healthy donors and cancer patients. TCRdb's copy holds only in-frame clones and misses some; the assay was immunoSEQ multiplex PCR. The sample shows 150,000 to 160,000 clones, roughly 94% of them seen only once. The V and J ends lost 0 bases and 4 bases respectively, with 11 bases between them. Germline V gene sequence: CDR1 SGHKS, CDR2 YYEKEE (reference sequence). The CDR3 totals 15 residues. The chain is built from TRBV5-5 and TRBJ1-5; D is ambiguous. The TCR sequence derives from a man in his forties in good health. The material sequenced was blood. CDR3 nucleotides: TGTGCCAGCAGCTTGGGATACAGCTTAAATCAGCCCCAGCATTTT. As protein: CASSLGYSLNQPQHF.